The rows below give T cell receptor beta chains drawn from one sample of a study of identical twins. TCRdb independently ran MiXCR on the 5' RACE reads; one entry per CDR3 protein. The sample carries around 370,000 distinct CDR3 sequences, around 9% recorded once. Sequenced: naive T cells sorted from blood. All receptors come from a woman aged 45-65 years in good health. Each CDR3 is given with its conserved first and last residue. D genes are given only for firm matches. The size of a clone is reported for some rows only, either as once, few or many, or as a class for expanded clones.

CDR3aa	CDR3nt	j_gene	len	abundance	v_gene	d_gene
CASSYEGWSTDTQYF	TGTGCCAGCAGTTATGAGGGATGGAGCACAGATACGCAGTATTTT	TRBJ2-3	15	NA	TRBV6-6	NA
CASSHRDGEVHTQYF	TGTGCCAGCAGCCACCGGGACGGAGAGGTCCATACGCAGTATTTT	TRBJ2-3	15	many	TRBV7-9	NA
CASSSGQGRTSTDTQYF	TGCGCCAGCAGCTCAGGACAGGGCCGTACTAGCACAGATACGCAGTATTTT	TRBJ2-3	17	NA	TRBV5-1	TRBD1
CASSLGETSSNEQFF	TGCGCCAGCAGCCTGGGGGAGACTAGTAGCAATGAGCAGTTCTTC	TRBJ2-1	15	many	TRBV5-1	NA
CASRYTGTRGHEQYF	TGTGCCAGCAGATATACCGGGACTAGGGGTCACGAGCAGTACTTC	TRBJ2-7	15	NA	TRBV6-6	TRBD2
CASSQDGQVTVQEAFF	TGTGCCAGCAGCCAAGATGGGCAGGTGACCGTTCAGGAAGCTTTCTTT	TRBJ1-1	16	few	TRBV14	NA
CSGGLSSYNEQFF	TGCAGTGGCGGGCTAAGCTCCTACAATGAGCAGTTCTTC	TRBJ2-1	13	many	TRBV20-1	NA
CASSSELNTGELFF	TGTGCCAGCAGTTCAGAGTTAAACACCGGGGAGCTGTTTTTT	TRBJ2-2	14	many	TRBV5-4	NA
CATSDSDGRAGANVLTF	TGTGCCACCAGTGATTCGGACGGCCGGGCGGGGGCCAACGTCCTGACTTTC	TRBJ2-6	17	NA	TRBV24-1	NA
CASSWVAGATGELFF	TGTGCCAGCAGTTGGGTAGCGGGAGCCACCGGGGAGCTGTTTTTT	TRBJ2-2	15	NA	TRBV6-4	TRBD2
CASSLGWFSGTEQYF	TGTGCCAGCAGCTTGGGGTGGTTCTCAGGGACCGAGCAGTACTTC	TRBJ2-7	15	NA	TRBV5-5	NA
CASSQRMDWNTGELFF	TGTGCCAGCAGCCAACGAATGGATTGGAACACCGGGGAGCTGTTTTTT	TRBJ2-2	16	NA	TRBV11-2	NA
CASGQAPGRPNSPLHF	TGTGCTAGTGGTCAGGCTCCGGGACGTCCAAATTCACCCCTCCACTTT	TRBJ1-6	16	many	TRBV12-5	NA
CSVVRSGNYGYTF	TGCAGCGTTGTACGATCGGGGAACTATGGCTACACCTTC	TRBJ1-2	13	NA	TRBV29-1	NA
CSAARLAGAGETQYF	TGCAGTGCCGCCCGACTAGCGGGAGCTGGAGAGACCCAGTACTTC	TRBJ2-5	15	many	TRBV20-1	TRBD2
CASSLEVWGQGSYGYTF	TGTGCCAGCAGCTTAGAGGTCTGGGGACAGGGAAGTTATGGCTACACCTTC	TRBJ1-2	17	NA	TRBV7-6	TRBD1
CSARGTRFNEQFF	TGCAGTGCTAGAGGGACTAGATTCAATGAGCAGTTCTTC	TRBJ2-1	13	NA	TRBV20-1	TRBD2
CASSFGIGGRERLGEQFF	TGTGCCAGCAGTTTTGGGATTGGCGGGAGGGAGCGGTTGGGCGAGCAGTTCTTC	TRBJ2-1	18	NA	TRBV12-3/TRBV12-4	TRBD2
CASSWPPYTEAFF	TGTGCCAGCAGTTGGCCGCCGTACACTGAAGCTTTCTTT	TRBJ1-1	13	NA	TRBV6-5	NA
CAISLGQPNNEQFF	TGTGCCATCAGTTTGGGACAGCCGAACAATGAGCAGTTCTTC	TRBJ2-1	14	NA	TRBV10-3	TRBD1
CASSQASLAQGYGYTF	TGCGCCAGCAGCCAGGCTAGCCTCGCCCAGGGCTATGGCTACACCTTC	TRBJ1-2	16	few	TRBV4-1	NA
CASSFFPYEQYF	TGTGCCAGCAGCTTTTTCCCCTACGAGCAGTACTTC	TRBJ2-7	12	few	TRBV7-9	NA
CASSSRSDPSTDTQYF	TGCGCCAGCAGCTCCCGCTCGGATCCTAGCACAGATACGCAGTATTTT	TRBJ2-3	16	NA	TRBV5-1	NA
CASSRGTGGSNYGYTF	TGCGCCAGCAGCCGAGGGACAGGGGGCTCGAACTATGGCTACACCTTC	TRBJ1-2	16	NA	TRBV5-1	TRBD1
CASSPVDGFSGNTIYF	TGCGCCAGCAGTCCCGTGGACGGATTCTCTGGAAACACCATATATTTT	TRBJ1-3	16	many	TRBV4-1	NA
CASSLDPGGGELFF	TGTGCCAGCAGTTTAGACCCAGGGGGCGGGGAGCTGTTTTTT	TRBJ2-2	14	NA	TRBV12-3/TRBV12-4	TRBD1
CASSVPGQVVGQETQYF	TGTGCCAGCAGCGTACCGGGACAGGTTGTCGGACAAGAGACCCAGTACTTC	TRBJ2-5	17	few	TRBV25-1	TRBD1
CASSQWASGSVEQFF	TGTGCCAGCTCCCAGTGGGCTAGCGGGAGCGTTGAGCAGTTCTTC	TRBJ2-1	15	NA	TRBV18	TRBD2
CASSDSGGPQETQYF	TGTGCCAGCAGTGATTCCGGGGGGCCCCAAGAGACCCAGTACTTC	TRBJ2-5	15	NA	TRBV25-1	NA
CASSFGGWAARNYGYTF	TGCGCCAGCAGCTTTGGAGGGTGGGCAGCGAGGAACTATGGCTACACCTTC	TRBJ1-2	17	few	TRBV5-1	NA
CASSLAGGLDTQYF	TGCGCCAGCAGCTTGGCCGGGGGTCTGGATACGCAGTATTTT	TRBJ2-3	14	few	TRBV5-1	NA
CASSLPDIQYF	TGTGCCAGCAGCTTGCCCGACATTCAGTACTTC	TRBJ2-4	11	few	TRBV5-5	NA
CASSPPGLFNEQFF	TGTGCCAGCAGCCCGCCGGGACTATTCAATGAGCAGTTCTTC	TRBJ2-1	14	few	TRBV28	TRBD2
CASSATTSGGGQFF	TGTGCCAGCAGCGCGACGACTAGCGGGGGGGGGCAGTTCTTC	TRBJ2-1	14	few	TRBV9	TRBD2
CSAGGSVVYEQYF	TGCAGTGCTGGCGGGAGCGTAGTCTACGAGCAGTACTTC	TRBJ2-7	13	once	TRBV20-1	TRBD2
CASSQERGLGEQFF	TGTGCCAGCAGCCAAGAACGGGGGCTGGGGGAGCAGTTCTTC	TRBJ2-1	14	few	TRBV4-2	NA
CATSDSGTAGEQYF	TGTGCCACCAGTGATTCCGGGACAGCCGGCGAGCAGTACTTC	TRBJ2-7	14	NA	TRBV24-1	TRBD1
CASSLSGTSYNEQFF	TGCGCCAGCAGCTTAAGCGGGACATCCTACAATGAGCAGTTCTTC	TRBJ2-1	15	many	TRBV5-1	NA
CAISDLGLAGRNTGELFF	TGTGCCATCAGTGACCTGGGACTAGCGGGACGCAACACCGGGGAGCTGTTTTTT	TRBJ2-2	18	few	TRBV10-3	TRBD2